This record looks at one T cell receptor (beta chain) sequence and its context. No antigen is known for it. Nothing much larger sits one base from this clone, and base qualities are not available. Libraries were prepared through 5' RACE. Data came from an Illumina HiSeq 2500. A second PCR of roughly 7 to 11 cycles was performed with a sample-barcoded 5' primer and a J-beta primer mix. A template-switch 5' adaptor carrying 12 random nucleotides introduced a unique molecular identifier onto each TCR beta cDNA molecule. At least 2.5 million CDR3-containing paired-end reads were obtained from each sample. The Mint cDNA synthesis kit, primed by a TRBC-specific oligonucleotide, was used to synthesize first-strand cDNA from all RNA. Following uracil-DNA glycosylase treatment, a first 18-cycle PCR with universal primers M1SS and BC2_uni_R was performed on all cDNA. As for the authors' bioinformatics: For normalization, 1 million high-quality reads, each with a distinct molecular identifier, were randomly selected from each sample. Instead of being binned into consensus sequences, reads that shared molecular identifiers were thrown out. CDR3 identification, clonotype clustering and error correction used MiTCR with a Q25 quality threshold and the strictest error-elimination algorithm. Lower-bound total TCR beta diversity was estimated with a nonparametric unseen species model using Euler transformation. TCRdb handled the public reads itself, with Q25 trimming in fastp and clone calling in MiXCR, and kept productive beta chains. Identical CDR3 protein sequences are pooled into one entry, listed with their most common genes and DNA. The V and J calls and clone size are TCRdb's, not the authors'. This sample is represented by 1.5 million to 1.9 million distinct CDR3 sequences; about 45% of them were singletons. About 4.1% of the sample is taken by the ten largest.

Donors were under 40 systemically healthy Caucasian individuals from Russia aged roughly 6 to 90 years. About 10 milliliters of peripheral blood were collected from each donor into EDTA-treated Vacutainer tubes. Ficoll-Paque density-gradient centrifugation was used to isolate PBMCs, with at least 6.5 million per sample. Total RNA was extracted from PBMCs with Trizol reagent, with at least 6 micrograms obtained per sample. The percentages of naive CD45RAhigh/CD27high T cells were determined by flow cytometry on a PBMC aliquot from every donor. The CDR3 sequence holds 18 residues, the cysteine and phenylalanine included. This entry keeps only the CDR3 DNA: 54 bases, framed from base 1. CDR1 and CDR2, per the germline V gene (reference sequence), are MNHEY and SMNVEV. V loses 2 bases, J loses 4 bases, and the germline ends lie 18 bases apart. This record comes from a study of blood T cells in healthy people across ages (dated by TCRdb to about 2015). Turning to the overall study: In model experiments, template switching captured about one uniquely barcoded TCR beta cDNA molecule for every two T cells. To track age-related changes in TCR beta repertoire diversity, the study relied on deep sequencing normalized with unique cDNA molecular identifiers. The donors were split into four age groups: young (average around 15 years), middle-aged (more than 35), aged (more than 55) and long-lived (more than 80). To avoid experimental bias, donors of different ages were distributed randomly across sequencing lanes. Two additional independent replicas of 1 million unique cDNA reads from the same blood draw were analyzed for two donors (one aged 18 to 30 and one aged 80 or older).

Results and caveats for the whole study, not just this receptor: Conclusive comparison of naive and antigen-experienced compartments was prevented by the profiling of bulk unsorted PBMCs. Because donor CMV infection status was unknown, age-related changes in expanded clonotypes were potentially confounded. There was a strong correlation between observed TCR beta diversity and the percentage of naive T cells measured by flow cytometry. The long-lived group showed more naive CD4+ T cells, fewer expanded clones and increased TCR diversity than the aged group, suggesting age selection. Estimates of total diversity based on one million sequenced T cells were considered lower bounds and underestimates. Observed TCR beta diversity per million T cells fell roughly linearly with age, and a significant reduction was already apparent by age around 44.

The rearrangement joined TRBV27 to TRBJ1-6; possibly the D gene is TRBD1, per 5 matching bases. Sample: blood. The receptor was derived from a woman aged 18-29 years in good health. The CDR3 loop reads CASSLEPTGAGYNSPLHF. The sequenced DNA: TGTGCCAGCAGTTTAGAACCCACAGGAGCGGGATATAATTCACCCCTCCACTTT.